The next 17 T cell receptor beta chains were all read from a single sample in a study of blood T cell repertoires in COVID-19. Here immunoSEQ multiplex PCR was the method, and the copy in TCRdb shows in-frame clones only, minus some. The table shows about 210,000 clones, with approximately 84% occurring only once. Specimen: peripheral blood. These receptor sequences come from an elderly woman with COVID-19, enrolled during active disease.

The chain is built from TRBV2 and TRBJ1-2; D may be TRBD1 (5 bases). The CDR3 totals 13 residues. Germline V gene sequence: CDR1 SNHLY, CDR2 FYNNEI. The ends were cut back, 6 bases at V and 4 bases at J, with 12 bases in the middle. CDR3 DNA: TGTGCCAGCAGAGGGACTGATCTCTATGGCTACACCTTC. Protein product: CASRGTDLYGYTF.

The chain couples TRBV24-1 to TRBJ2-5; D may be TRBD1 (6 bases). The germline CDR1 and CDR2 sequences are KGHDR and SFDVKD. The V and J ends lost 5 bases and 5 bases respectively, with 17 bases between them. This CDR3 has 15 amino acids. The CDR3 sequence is CATSVGDTFGETQYF. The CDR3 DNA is TGTGCCACCAGTGTTGGGGACACCTTCGGGGAGACCCAGTACTTC.

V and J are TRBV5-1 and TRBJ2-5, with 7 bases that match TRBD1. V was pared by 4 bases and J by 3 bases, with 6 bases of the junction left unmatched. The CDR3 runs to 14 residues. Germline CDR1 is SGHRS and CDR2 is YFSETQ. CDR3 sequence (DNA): TGCGCCAGCAGCACCGGGACAGCCGAAGAGACCCAGTACTTC. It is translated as CASSTGTAEETQYF.

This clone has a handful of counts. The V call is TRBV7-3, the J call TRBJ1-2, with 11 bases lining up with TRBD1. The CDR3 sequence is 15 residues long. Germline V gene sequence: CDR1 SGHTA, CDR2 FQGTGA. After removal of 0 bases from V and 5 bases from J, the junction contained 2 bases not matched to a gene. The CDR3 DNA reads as TGTGCCAGCAGCTTAACGGGACAGGGGGGTTATGGCTACACCTTC. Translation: CASSLTGQGGYGYTF.

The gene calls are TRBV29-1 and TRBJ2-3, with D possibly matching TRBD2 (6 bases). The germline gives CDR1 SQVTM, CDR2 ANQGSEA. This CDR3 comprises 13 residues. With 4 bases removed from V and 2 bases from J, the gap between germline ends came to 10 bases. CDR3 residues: CSVASAITDTQYF. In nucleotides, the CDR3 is TGCAGCGTTGCTAGCGCCATCACAGATACGCAGTATTTT.

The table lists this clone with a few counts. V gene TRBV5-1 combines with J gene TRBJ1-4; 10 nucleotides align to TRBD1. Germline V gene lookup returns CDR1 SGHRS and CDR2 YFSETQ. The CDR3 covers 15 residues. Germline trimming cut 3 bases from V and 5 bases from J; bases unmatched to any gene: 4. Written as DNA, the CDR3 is TGCGCCAGCAGCTCGACAGGGGGCAGGAATGAAAAACTGTTTTTT. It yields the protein CASSSTGGRNEKLFF. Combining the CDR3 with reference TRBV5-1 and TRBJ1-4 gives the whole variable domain KAGVTQTPRYLIKTRGQQVTLSCSPISGHRSVSWYQQTPGQGLQFLFEYFSETQRNKGNFPGRFSGRQFSNSRSEMNVSTLELGDSALYLCASSSTGGRNEKLFFGSGTQLSVL.

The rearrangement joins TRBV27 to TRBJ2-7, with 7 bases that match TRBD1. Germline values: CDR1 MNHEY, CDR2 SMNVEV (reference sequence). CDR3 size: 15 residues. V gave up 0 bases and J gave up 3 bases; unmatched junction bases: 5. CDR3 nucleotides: TGTGCCAGCAGTTTATCCGCTGGGACAGTCTACGAGCAGTACTTC. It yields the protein CASSLSAGTVYEQYF.

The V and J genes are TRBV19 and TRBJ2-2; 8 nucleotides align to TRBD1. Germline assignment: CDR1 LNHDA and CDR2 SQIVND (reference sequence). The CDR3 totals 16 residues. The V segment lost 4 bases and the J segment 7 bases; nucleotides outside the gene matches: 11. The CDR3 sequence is CASSTPRTGFRGELFF. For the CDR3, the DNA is TGTGCCAGTAGTACTCCCCGGACAGGGTTTCGCGGGGAGCTGTTTTTT.

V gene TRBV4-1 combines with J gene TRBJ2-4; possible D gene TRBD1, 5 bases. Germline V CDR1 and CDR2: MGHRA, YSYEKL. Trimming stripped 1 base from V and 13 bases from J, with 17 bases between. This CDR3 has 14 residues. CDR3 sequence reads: CASSQGPGNSPQYF. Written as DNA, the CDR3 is TGCGCCAGCAGCCAAGGCCCAGGGAACTCCCCCCAGTACTTC.

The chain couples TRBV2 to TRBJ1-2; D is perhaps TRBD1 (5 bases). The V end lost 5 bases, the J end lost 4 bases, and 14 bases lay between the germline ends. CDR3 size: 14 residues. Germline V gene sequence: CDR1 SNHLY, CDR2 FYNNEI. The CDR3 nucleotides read TGTGCCAGCAGTACGGGCCAGGGTGGCTATGGCTACACCTTC. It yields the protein CASSTGQGGYGYTF.

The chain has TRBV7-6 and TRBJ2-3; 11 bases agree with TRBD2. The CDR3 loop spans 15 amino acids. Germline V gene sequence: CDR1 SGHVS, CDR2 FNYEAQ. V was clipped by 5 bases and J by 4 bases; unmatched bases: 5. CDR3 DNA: TGTGCCAGCAGCATCACTAGCGGGAGTCCAGATACGCAGTATTTT. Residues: CASSITSGSPDTQYF.

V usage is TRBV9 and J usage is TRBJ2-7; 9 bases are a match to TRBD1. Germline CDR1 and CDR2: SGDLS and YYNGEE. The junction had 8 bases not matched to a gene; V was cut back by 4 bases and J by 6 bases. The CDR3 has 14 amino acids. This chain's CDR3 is CASSTGQGTSEQYF. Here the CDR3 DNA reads TGTGCCAGCAGCACAGGACAGGGGACCTCCGAGCAGTACTTC. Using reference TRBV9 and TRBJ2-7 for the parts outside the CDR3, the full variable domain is DSGVTQTPKHLITATGQRVTLRCSPRSGDLSVYWYQQSLDQGLQFLIQYYNGEERAKGNILERFSAQQFPDLHSELNLSSLELGDSALYFCASSTGQGTSEQYFGPGTRLTVT.

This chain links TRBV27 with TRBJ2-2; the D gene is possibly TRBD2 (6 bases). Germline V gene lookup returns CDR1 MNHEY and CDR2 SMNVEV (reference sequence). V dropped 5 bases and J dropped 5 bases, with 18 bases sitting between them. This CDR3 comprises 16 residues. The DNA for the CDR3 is TGTGCCAGCAGTGACCTCGGGGGTCGTAGAACCGGGGAGCTGTTTTTT. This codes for CASSDLGGRRTGELFF.

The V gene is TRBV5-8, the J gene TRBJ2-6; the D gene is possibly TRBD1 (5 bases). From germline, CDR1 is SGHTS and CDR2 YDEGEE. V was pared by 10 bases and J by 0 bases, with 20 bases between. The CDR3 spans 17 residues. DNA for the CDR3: TGTGCCGGAATATCGAAGGGGTTTCGCTCTGGGGCCAACGTCCTGACTTTC. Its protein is CAGISKGFRSGANVLTF.

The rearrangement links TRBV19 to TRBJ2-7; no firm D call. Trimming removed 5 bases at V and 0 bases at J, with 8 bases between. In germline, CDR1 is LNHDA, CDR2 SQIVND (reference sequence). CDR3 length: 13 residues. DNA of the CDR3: TGTGCCAGTAGTGTGGGCAGCTCCTACGAGCAGTACTTC. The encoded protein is CASSVGSSYEQYF.

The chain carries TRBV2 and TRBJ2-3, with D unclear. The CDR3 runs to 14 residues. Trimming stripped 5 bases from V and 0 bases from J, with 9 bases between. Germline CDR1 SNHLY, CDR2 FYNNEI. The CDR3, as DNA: TGTGCCAGCAGTCTCGACAAGAGCACAGATACGCAGTATTTT. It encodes CASSLDKSTDTQYF.

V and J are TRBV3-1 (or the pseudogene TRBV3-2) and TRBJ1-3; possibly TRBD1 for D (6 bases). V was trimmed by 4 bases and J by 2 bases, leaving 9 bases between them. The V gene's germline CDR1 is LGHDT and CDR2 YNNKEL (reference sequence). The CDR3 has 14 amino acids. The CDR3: CASSRTAPGNTIYF. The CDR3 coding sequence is TGTGCCAGCAGCCGGACAGCACCTGGAAACACCATATATTTT.